The 29 T cell receptor beta chains reported below all come from one sample, sequenced in a study of T cell clonality in common variable immunodeficiency. Assay used: immunoSEQ multiplex PCR; TCRdb lists only in-frame clones, some missing. Recorded here are about 45,000 clones, none singletons. The sequencing sample was made of peripheral blood mononuclear cells. These receptors were collected from a person aged 18-70 years in good health.

This clone was seen repeatedly, ten times or more. From the germline J gene comes the end of the CDR3, since the read stops 3 residues before it. The chain links TRBV9 to TRBJ2-5; TRBD2 aligns across 9 bases. The CDR3 covers 16 residues. Germline trimming cut 0 bases from V and 5 bases from J; bases unmatched to any gene: 8. The germline gives CDR1 SGDLS, CDR2 YYNGEE. The CDR3 DNA, read in part, is TGTGCCAGCAGCGTAGAGGGGCGGGGGGGCAGGGAGACC. This gives the protein CASSVEGRGGRET. The entire CDR3 reads CASSVEGRGGRETQYF. The whole variable domain, filled in from reference TRBV9 and TRBJ2-5, reads DSGVTQTPKHLITATGQRVTLRCSPRSGDLSVYWYQQSLDQGLQFLIQYYNGEERAKGNILERFSAQQFPDLHSELNLSSLELGDSALYFCASSVEGRGGRETQYFGPGTRLLVL.

This clone was observed at least ten times. The read ends 3 residues shy of where the CDR3 ends; the end is completed using the germline J gene. The rearrangement uses TRBV20-1 and TRBJ1-5; TRBD1 matches 8 bases. Germline V gene lookup returns CDR1 DFQATT and CDR2 SNEGSKA (reference sequence). V shed 5 bases, J shed 6 bases, and the junction held 3 bases outside the gene matches. The CDR3 has 12 residues. The CDR3 region is CSASGGFQPQHF. The part of the CDR3 DNA that was read is TGCAGTGCTTCAGGGGGCTTTCAGCCC.

This clone was recorded many times. The read terminates 3 residues before the CDR3 end, so the remaining end is supplied by the germline J gene. This chain joins TRBV5-4 and TRBJ2-5; TRBD1 matches 7 bases. Trimming took 2 bases from V and 7 from J; bases not matched to a gene: 5. Germline assignment: CDR1 SGHNT and CDR2 YYREEE (reference sequence). This CDR3 is 13 amino acids long. CDR3 DNA, as far as it was read: TGTGCCAGCAGCTTAGACAGGGAAGGGACC. It yields the protein CASSLDREGT. The CDR3 as a whole reads CASSLDREGTQYF. Complete variable domain (other parts from reference TRBV5-4 and TRBJ2-5): ETGVTQSPTHLIKTRGQQVTLRCSSQSGHNTVSWYQQALGQGPQFIFQYYREEENGRGNFPPRFSGLQFPNYSSELNVNALELDDSALYLCASSLDREGTQYFGPGTRLLVL.

At least ten counts were recorded for this clone. Read sequence stops 3 residues before the CDR3 end, and the germline J gene provides the missing end. This sequence joins TRBV2 and TRBJ1-6, with a weak D call TRBD1 (5 bases). CDR1 and CDR2 from the germline V gene are SNHLY and FYNNEI. Trimming left V 5 bases short and J 10 bases short, with 9 bases between. The CDR3 length is 12 residues. CDR3 DNA (partial): TGTGCCAGCAGTTTAGGGGAATCACCC. It translates to CASSLGESP. The whole CDR3 reads CASSLGESPLHF.

This clone showed up many times. The observed sequence ends 3 residues before the CDR3 terminus, with the missing tail filled in from the germline J gene. The rearrangement joins TRBV19 to TRBJ1-2; 7 nucleotides line up with TRBD1. The CDR3 has 17 amino acids. Germline assignment: CDR1 LNHDA and CDR2 SQIVND (reference sequence). After removal of 3 bases from V and 4 bases from J, the junction contained 14 bases not matched to a gene. CDR3 protein: CASSIPGQFEGIYGYTF. The covered CDR3 bases are TGTGCCAGTAGTATCCCGGGACAGTTCGAGGGGATCTATGGC.

This clone has at least ten counts. The read is 3 residues too short to cover the CDR3 end, so that end is filled in from the germline J gene. The chain is built from TRBV20-1 and TRBJ1-5, with D possibly being TRBD1 (5 bases). The CDR3 runs to 14 residues. V was trimmed by 5 bases and J by 2 bases, leaving 13 bases between them. CDR1 is DFQATT, CDR2 SNEGSKA, per germline (reference sequence). CDR3 DNA, as far as it was read: TGCAGTGCTGGACATGCAGCAGGCAATCAGCCC. Translated, it gives CSAGHAAGNQP. The CDR3 in its entirety is CSAGHAAGNQPQHF.

This clone was counted at least ten times. The read ends 3 residues shy of where the CDR3 ends; the end is completed using the germline J gene. This chain joins TRBV19 and TRBJ1-5; tentatively, D is TRBD1 (5 bases). CDR1 and CDR2 (germline): LNHDA, SQIVND (reference sequence). The CDR3 loop spans 13 amino acids. V lost 7 bases to trimming and J lost 4 bases, with 11 bases between them. CDR3 bases read: TGTGCCAGTAATGCACGGGGGAATCAGCCC. Translation: CASNARGNQP. The entire CDR3 protein reads CASNARGNQPQHF.

The table lists this clone with many counts. The CDR3 extends 3 residues past the end of the read, so its final part is completed from the germline J gene. V and J are TRBV19 and TRBJ2-3; TRBD1 aligns across 9 bases. CDR3 length: 14 amino acids. Germline CDR1 LNHDA, CDR2 SQIVND (reference sequence). The trim removed 4 bases at V and 5 bases at J, leaving 4 bases unmatched. The sequenced CDR3 bases are TGTGCCAGTAGTAGATGGACAGGGGAAGATACG. Amino acid sequence: CASSRWTGEDT. The entire CDR3 is CASSRWTGEDTQYF.

This clone appeared many times. The read ends 3 residues before the CDR3 terminus; that terminus is restored from the germline J gene. The chain links TRBV7-9 to TRBJ2-2; 7 bases fit TRBD1. This CDR3 comprises 14 residues. Germline-derived CDR1 and CDR2 are SEHNR and FQNEAQ (reference sequence). V lost 0 bases and J lost 7; bases outside the gene matches: 2. CDR3 DNA, as far as it was read: TGTGCCAGCAGCTTAGCAGGGGGCTTCGGGGAG. Residues: CASSLAGGFGE. The entire CDR3 reads CASSLAGGFGELFF.

This clone has at least ten counts. The CDR3 is cut off 3 residues early in the read; its end comes from the germline J gene. The sample holds other DNA sequences that translate to the same CDR3. The rearrangement joins TRBV28 to TRBJ2-7; 8 bases map to TRBD2. The CDR3 runs 15 residues. The germline V gene has CDR1 MDHEN and CDR2 SYDVKM. With 6 bases clipped from V and 3 bases from J, the junction kept 10 bases outside the gene matches. Partial CDR3 DNA: TGTGCCAGCAGCCGGGGGGCGAGCGGGAGCTACGAG. Residues: CASSRGASGSYE. The complete CDR3 protein is CASSRGASGSYEQYF.

This clone occurred many times. Sequencing ends 3 residues short of the CDR3 end; the germline J gene provides the rest. The V call is TRBV5-1, the J call TRBJ1-2; 12 bases match TRBD1. Looked up from germline, CDR1 is SGHRS and CDR2 is YFSETQ. The CDR3 loop spans 15 amino acids. With V trimmed by 3 bases and J by 6 bases, 6 bases remained unmatched. The CDR3 region is CASSYTGTGGDGYTF. The DNA read from the CDR3 is TGCGCCAGCAGCTACACCGGGACAGGGGGCGATGGC.

This clone was counted many times. The read terminates 3 residues ahead of where the CDR3 ends, so the germline J gene completes it. The chain uses TRBV20-1 and TRBJ2-2; 9 bases align to TRBD2. Germline CDR1 reads DFQATT; CDR2 reads SNEGSKA (reference sequence). The CDR3 consists of 14 residues. Trimming at V came to 1 base and at J to 5 bases, leaving 2 bases not matched to a gene. The sequenced part of the CDR3 DNA is TGCAGTGCTAGAGTGCGGGGGGGGACCGGGGAG. This gives the protein CSARVRGGTGE. The full CDR3 sequence reads CSARVRGGTGELFF.

Turning to this clone: The CDR3 goes on 3 residues after the read ends, and that part is filled in from the germline J gene. This rearrangement joins TRBV29-1 to TRBJ2-1; 9 bases are shared with TRBD1. CDR1 is SQVTM, CDR2 ANQGSEA, per germline. The V and J ends lost 6 bases and 5 bases, in that order; junction bases with no gene match: 8. The CDR3 length is 14 residues. CDR3 residues: CSVLDRGPDNEQFF. The covered CDR3 bases are TGCAGCGTATTGGACAGGGGTCCGGACAATGAG.

The table lists this clone with many counts. The read gets to within 3 residues of the CDR3 end, and the germline J gene fills in the rest. This chain links TRBV2 with TRBJ1-5, with D possibly TRBD1 on 5 matching bases. Trimming took 7 bases from V and 6 from J, leaving 16 bases between them. This CDR3 is 14 amino acids long. The V gene's germline CDR1 is SNHLY and CDR2 FYNNEI. The CDR3 here is CASMDIRASQPQHF. The CDR3 DNA, read in part, is TGTGCCAGCATGGACATACGGGCAAGTCAGCCC.

Ten or more counts support this clone. An end of the junction does not agree with germline; a read error may underlie this. The sequenced fragment ends 3 residues before the CDR3 boundary, so the rest is inferred from the germline J gene. The V gene is TRBV4-2, the J gene TRBJ2-3; possible D gene TRBD2, 7 bases. Germline values: CDR1 LGHNA, CDR2 YNFKEQ. The CDR3 is 16 amino acids. CDR3 sequence reads: CASSPGAGAVTDTQYF. Incomplete CDR3 DNA: TGCGCCAGCAGCCCGGGGGCGGGGGCTGTCACAGATACG.

In its sample, this clone was seen many times. The read comes to an end 3 residues before the CDR3 does, leaving the germline J gene to fill in the end. V is TRBV29-1 and J is TRBJ2-1; 13 positions match TRBD2. Germline assignment: CDR1 SQVTM and CDR2 ANQGSEA. The CDR3 has 14 amino acids. V lost 7 bases, J lost 0 bases, and 0 bases stayed unmatched. The DNA read from the CDR3 is TGCAGCGGACTAGCGGGGGGCTCCTACAATGAG. Its protein product is CSGLAGGSYNE. The entire CDR3 protein reads CSGLAGGSYNEQFF.

Many counts were recorded for this clone. Its ends do not fully match the called genes, so a read error is possible. The CDR3 protein is CASSPSYHEAQYF. The sequenced CDR3 bases are TGTGCTAGCAGCCCATCGTACCACGAGGCG. The J gene is TRBJ2-3, the V gene TRBV7-7, with D unclear. The read stops 3 residues short of the end of the CDR3; the missing end is completed from the germline J gene. The germline V gene has CDR1 SSHAT and CDR2 FNYEAQ (reference sequence). CDR3 length equals 13 residues.

This clone was seen repeatedly, ten times or more. The read ends 3 residues early relative to the CDR3; the germline J gene fills the gap. The chain joins TRBV6-1 to TRBJ2-7, with TRBD1 matching over 10 bases. V trimming: 4 bases; J trimming: 5 bases; junction bases outside the gene matches: 11. CDR1 MNHNS and CDR2 SASEGT come from the germline V gene. The CDR3 loop spans 16 amino acids. The sequenced part of the CDR3 DNA is TGTGCCAGCAGTGGGCCCCAGGGACAGGGGCGGAACGAG. As protein: CASSGPQGQGRNE. The whole CDR3 sequence is CASSGPQGQGRNEQYF.

This clone was seen at least ten times. The read terminates 3 residues before the CDR3 end, so the remaining end is supplied by the germline J gene. V gene TRBV5-1 combines with J gene TRBJ2-3, with TRBD2 matching 10 bases. The V gene end was trimmed by 4 bases and the J gene end by 1 base; junction bases not matched to a gene: 9. Germline lookup yields CDR1 SGHRS and CDR2 YFSETQ. The CDR3 spans 17 residues. The sequenced part of the CDR3 DNA is TGCGCCAGCAGCCACACCCCCGGACTAGCGGGCACAGATACG. Translated, it gives CASSHTPGLAGTDT. The whole CDR3 sequence is CASSHTPGLAGTDTQYF.

This clone has a count of ten or more. The observed sequence ends 3 residues before the CDR3 terminus, with the missing tail filled in from the germline J gene. The chain combines TRBV7-8 with TRBJ2-7; D possibly uses TRBD1 or TRBD2 (6 bases each). Trimming removed 0 bases from V and 6 bases from J, with 15 bases in between. Germline V lookup: CDR1 SGHVS, CDR2 FQNEAQ. The CDR3 spans 15 residues. CDR3 amino acids: CASSLAYPQGGEQYF. CDR3 bases read: TGTGCCAGCAGCTTAGCTTACCCACAGGGAGGCGAG.

Ten or more counts support this clone. From the germline J gene comes the end of the CDR3, since the read stops 3 residues before it. This chain connects TRBV7-8 to TRBJ2-1, with a weak D call TRBD2 (6 bases). V was pared by 5 bases and J by 7 bases, with 15 bases between. This CDR3 has 14 amino acids. Germline CDR1 is SGHVS and CDR2 is FQNEAQ. The CDR3 reads CASSHRDWSNEQFF. Incomplete CDR3 DNA: TGTGCCAGCAGCCACCGGGACTGGTCAAATGAG.

In the case of this clone: The CDR3 end falls 3 residues outside the read, so it is completed with the germline J gene. This chain connects TRBV2 to TRBJ1-3; 10 nucleotides agree with TRBD1. The germline V gene encodes CDR1 SNHLY and CDR2 FYNNEI. The CDR3 spans 16 residues. J gave up 0 bases and V 6 bases, and 5 bases lay outside the gene matches. The CDR3 bases that were read are TGTGCCAGCAGAGGACAGGGGGTCTTCTCTGGAAACACC. Translating gives CASRGQGVFSGNT. The whole CDR3 sequence is CASRGQGVFSGNTIYF.

At least ten counts were recorded for this clone. The CDR3 goes on 3 residues after the read ends, and that part is filled in from the germline J gene. The chain has TRBV5-5 and TRBJ2-4; D is undetermined. Trimming left V 4 bases short and J 2 bases short, with 13 bases between. The germline V gene has CDR1 SGHKS and CDR2 YYEKEE (reference sequence). The CDR3 has 15 amino acids. Partial CDR3 DNA: TGTGCCAGCAGCCGAAGAGCGACGACCAAAAACATT. As protein: CASSRRATTKNI. The CDR3, in full, reads CASSRRATTKNIQYF. The full variable domain, in which reference TRBV5-5 and TRBJ2-4 provide the parts outside the CDR3, is DAGVTQSPTHLIKTRGQQVTLRCSPISGHKSVSWYQQVLGQGPQFIFQYYEKEERGRGNFPDRFSARQFPNYSSELNVNALLLGDSALYLCASSRRATTKNIQYFGAGTRLSVL.

This clone was recorded at least ten times. The read is 3 residues too short to cover the CDR3 end, so that end is filled in from the germline J gene. This sequence joins TRBV2 and TRBJ1-1; D is perhaps TRBD1 (6 bases). The CDR3 totals 14 residues. V dropped 5 bases and J dropped 4 bases, with 14 bases sitting between them. The germline CDR1 and CDR2 sequences are SNHLY and FYNNEI. The CDR3 is CASSIQGRVTEAFF. The DNA read from the CDR3 is TGTGCCAGCAGTATACAGGGAAGAGTCACTGAA.

This clone has a count of ten or more. The read ends 3 residues early relative to the CDR3; the germline J gene fills the gap. The J gene is TRBJ1-4, the V gene TRBV28; D might be TRBD1 (5 bases). The length of the CDR3 is 16 residues. V lost 9 bases and J lost 8, with 25 bases in between. Germline assignment: CDR1 MDHEN and CDR2 SYDVKM. CDR3 DNA (partial): TGTGCCAGTCAGACAGCACGATTCACGATGGACGAAAAA. Its protein is CASQTARFTMDEK. From start to end, the CDR3 is CASQTARFTMDEKLFF.

The sample holds many counts of this clone. The CDR3 end is not reached by the read, which stops 3 residues before it; the germline J gene fills it in. The rearrangement links TRBV2 to TRBJ2-7; TRBD1 matches 7 bases. V lost 6 bases, J lost 2 bases, and 7 bases stayed unmatched. The CDR3 length is 14 residues. Germline CDR1 SNHLY, CDR2 FYNNEI. The covered CDR3 bases are TGTGCCAGCAGAACCGGGACAGCCCCCTACGAG. This codes for CASRTGTAPYE. The whole CDR3 protein is CASRTGTAPYEQYF. The full variable domain, completed using reference TRBV2 and TRBJ2-7, is EPEVTQTPSHQVTQMGQEVILRCVPISNHLYFYWYRQILGQKVEFLVSFYNNEISEKSEIFDDQFSVERPDGSNFTLKIRSTKLEDSAMYFCASRTGTAPYEQYFGPGTRLTVT.

For this clone: The sequence runs out 3 residues before the end of the CDR3; the remainder is reconstructed from the germline J gene. This sequence joins TRBV11-3 and TRBJ2-2; no clear D. The length of the CDR3 is 14 residues. Germline V lookup: CDR1 SGHNT, CDR2 YENEEA. The V end lost 8 bases, the J end lost 2 bases, and 12 bases lay between the germline ends. The DNA read from the CDR3 is TGTGCCAGCTTAGGGCAGGATAACACCGGGGAG. It encodes CASLGQDNTGE. The full CDR3 sequence reads CASLGQDNTGELFF.

This clone has at least ten counts. The CDR3 goes on 3 residues after the read ends, and that part is filled in from the germline J gene. The rearrangement joins TRBV7-2 to TRBJ1-2, with TRBD1 as a possible D gene (6 bases). Trimming cost V 1 base and J 7 bases, with 10 bases left between them. The germline CDR1 and CDR2 sequences are SGHTA and FQGNSA. CDR3 length equals 13 residues. CDR3 in amino acids: CASSLDRVGGYTF. The covered CDR3 bases are TGTGCCAGCAGCTTAGACAGGGTGGGTGGC.

Ten or more counts support this clone. The read falls 3 residues short of the CDR3 end, and the missing part is taken from the germline J gene. The chain has TRBV24-1 and TRBJ1-2, with 9 bases that match TRBD1. Germline V gene data show CDR1 as KGHDR and CDR2 as SFDVKD. CDR3 length equals 14 residues. Partial CDR3 DNA: TGTGCCACCAGTGACTCCGGGACAGGGTTCGGC. Translated: CATSDSGTGFG. The whole CDR3 sequence reads CATSDSGTGFGYTF.